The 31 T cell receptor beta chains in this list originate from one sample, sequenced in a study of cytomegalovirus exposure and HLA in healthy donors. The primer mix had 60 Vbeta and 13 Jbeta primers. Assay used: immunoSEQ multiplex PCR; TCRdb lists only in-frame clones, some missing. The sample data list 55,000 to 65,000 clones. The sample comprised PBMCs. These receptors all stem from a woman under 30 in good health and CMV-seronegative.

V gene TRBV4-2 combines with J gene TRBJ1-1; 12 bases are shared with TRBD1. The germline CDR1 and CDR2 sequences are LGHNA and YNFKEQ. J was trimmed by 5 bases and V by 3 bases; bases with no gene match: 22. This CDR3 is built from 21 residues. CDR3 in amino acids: CASSHGHPRLGTGGYWTEAFF. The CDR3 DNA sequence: TGTGCCAGCAGCCATGGTCACCCCCGGTTAGGGACAGGGGGCTATTGGACTGAAGCTTTCTTT.

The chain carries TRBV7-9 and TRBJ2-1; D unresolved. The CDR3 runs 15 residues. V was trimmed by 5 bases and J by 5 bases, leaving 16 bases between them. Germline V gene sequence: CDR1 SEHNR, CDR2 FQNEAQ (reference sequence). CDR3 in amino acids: CASSLPITNDNEQFF. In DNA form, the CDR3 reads TGTGCCAGCAGCCTTCCCATTACTAATGACAATGAGCAGTTCTTC.

CDR3 sequence (DNA): TGTGCCACTCGGACAGAGGGACATAGCACAGATACGCAGTATTTT. Its protein is CATRTEGHSTDTQYF. The chain recombines TRBV21-1 with TRBJ2-3; TRBD1 reflects the table's D call only, with no check against the DNA. TRBV21-1 is marked as a pseudogene. This CDR3 region has 15 residues.

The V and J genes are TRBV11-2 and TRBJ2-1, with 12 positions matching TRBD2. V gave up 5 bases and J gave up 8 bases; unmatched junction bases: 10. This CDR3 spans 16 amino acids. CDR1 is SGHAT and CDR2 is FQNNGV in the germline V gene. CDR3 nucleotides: TGTGCCAGCAGCGCCCGCCGACTAGCGGGAGCTGATGAGCAGTTCTTC. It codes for CASSARRLAGADEQFF.

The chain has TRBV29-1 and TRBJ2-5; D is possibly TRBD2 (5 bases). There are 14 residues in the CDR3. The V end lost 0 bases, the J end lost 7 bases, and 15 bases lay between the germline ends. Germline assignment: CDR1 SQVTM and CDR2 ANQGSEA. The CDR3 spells CSVEDKNGGGTQYF. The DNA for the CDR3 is TGCAGCGTTGAAGATAAGAACGGAGGTGGGACCCAGTACTTC.

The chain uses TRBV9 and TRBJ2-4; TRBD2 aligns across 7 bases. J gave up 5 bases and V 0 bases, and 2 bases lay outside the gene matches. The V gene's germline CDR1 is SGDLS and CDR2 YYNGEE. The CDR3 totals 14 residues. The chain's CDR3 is CASSVGTSQNIQYF. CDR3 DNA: TGTGCCAGCAGCGTAGGGACTAGTCAAAACATTCAGTACTTC.

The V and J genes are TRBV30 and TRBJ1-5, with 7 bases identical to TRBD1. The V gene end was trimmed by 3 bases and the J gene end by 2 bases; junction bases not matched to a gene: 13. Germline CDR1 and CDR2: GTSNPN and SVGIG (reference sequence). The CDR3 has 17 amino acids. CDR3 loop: CAWRARQGSGRNQPQHF. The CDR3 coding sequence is TGTGCCTGGAGGGCCAGACAGGGCTCGGGCCGCAATCAGCCCCAGCATTTT.

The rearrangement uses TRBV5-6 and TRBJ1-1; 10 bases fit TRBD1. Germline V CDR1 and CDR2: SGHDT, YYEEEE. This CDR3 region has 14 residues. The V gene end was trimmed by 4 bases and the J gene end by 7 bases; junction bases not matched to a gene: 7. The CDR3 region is CASSIGTGVGEAFF. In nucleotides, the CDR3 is TGTGCCAGCAGCATAGGGACAGGGGTTGGTGAAGCTTTCTTT.

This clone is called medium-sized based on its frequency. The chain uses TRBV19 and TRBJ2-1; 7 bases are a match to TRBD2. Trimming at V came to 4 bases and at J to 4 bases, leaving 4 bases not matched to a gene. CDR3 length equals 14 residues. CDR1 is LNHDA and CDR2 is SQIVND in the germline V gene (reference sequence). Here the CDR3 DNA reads TGTGCCAGTAGTAGTGGGGGGGATTACAATGAGCAGTTCTTC. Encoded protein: CASSSGGDYNEQFF.

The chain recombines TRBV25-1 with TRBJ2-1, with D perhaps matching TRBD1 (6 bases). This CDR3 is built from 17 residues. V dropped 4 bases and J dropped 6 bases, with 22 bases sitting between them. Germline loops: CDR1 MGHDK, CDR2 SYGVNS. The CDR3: CASSGSYYWTDSNEQFF. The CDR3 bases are TGTGCCAGCAGTGGGTCATATTATTGGACAGACAGCAATGAGCAGTTCTTC. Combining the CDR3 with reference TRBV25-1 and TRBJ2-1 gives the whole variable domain EADIYQTPRYLVIGTGKKITLECSQTMGHDKMYWYQQDPGMELHLIHYSYGVNSTEKGDLSSESTVSRIRTEHFPLTLESARPSHTSQYLCASSGSYYWTDSNEQFFGPGTRLTVL.

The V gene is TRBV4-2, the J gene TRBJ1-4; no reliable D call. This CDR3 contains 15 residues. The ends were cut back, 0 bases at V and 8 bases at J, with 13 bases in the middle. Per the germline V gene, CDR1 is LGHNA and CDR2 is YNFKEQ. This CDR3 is CASSQETQLQEKLFF. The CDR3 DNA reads TGTGCCAGCAGCCAAGAAACTCAGCTACAGGAAAAACTGTTTTTT.

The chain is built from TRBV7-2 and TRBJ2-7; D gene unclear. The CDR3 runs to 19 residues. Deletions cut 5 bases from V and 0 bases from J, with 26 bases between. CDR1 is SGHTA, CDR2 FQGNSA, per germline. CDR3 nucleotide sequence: TGTGCCAGCAGCCCGCCCCTCCCTCCCTGGAGATCCAGCTCCTACGAGCAGTACTTC. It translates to CASSPPLPPWRSSSYEQYF.

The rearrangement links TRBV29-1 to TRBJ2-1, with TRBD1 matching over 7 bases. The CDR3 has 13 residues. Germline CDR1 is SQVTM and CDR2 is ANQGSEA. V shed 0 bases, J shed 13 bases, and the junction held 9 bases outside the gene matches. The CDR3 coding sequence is TGCAGCGTTGAAGATGCTGGGACAGCGAGCCAGTTCTTC. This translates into CSVEDAGTASQFF.

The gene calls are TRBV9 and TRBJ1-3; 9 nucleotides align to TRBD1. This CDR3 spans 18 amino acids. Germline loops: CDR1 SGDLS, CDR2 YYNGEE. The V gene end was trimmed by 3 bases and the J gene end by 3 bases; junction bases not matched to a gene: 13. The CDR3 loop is CASSGNFRDRAGGNTIYF. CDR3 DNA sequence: TGTGCCAGCAGCGGCAATTTCCGGGACAGGGCGGGTGGAAACACCATATATTTT.

The CDR3 region is CASSLRDGGYGEQFF. CDR3 in DNA: TGTGCCAGCAGCTTAAGGGACGGGGGGTACGGTGAGCAGTTCTTC. The chain couples TRBV7-6 to TRBJ2-1, with TRBD2 identical over 7 bases. Germline assignment: CDR1 SGHVS and CDR2 FNYEAQ. The CDR3 consists of 15 residues. V dropped 2 bases and J dropped 9; count of bases not matched to a gene: 10.

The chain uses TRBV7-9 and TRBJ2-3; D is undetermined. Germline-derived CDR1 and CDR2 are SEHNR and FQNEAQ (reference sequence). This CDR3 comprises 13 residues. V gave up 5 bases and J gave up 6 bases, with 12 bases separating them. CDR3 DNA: TGTGCCAGCAGCCCAGGCAGGTCTGATACGCAGTATTTT. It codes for CASSPGRSDTQYF. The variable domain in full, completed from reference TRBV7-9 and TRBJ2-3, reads DTGVSQNPRHKITKRGQNVTFRCDPISEHNRLYWYRQTLGQGPEFLTYFQNEAQLEKSRLLSDRFSAERPKGSFSTLEIQRTEQGDSAMYLCASSPGRSDTQYFGPGTRLTVL.

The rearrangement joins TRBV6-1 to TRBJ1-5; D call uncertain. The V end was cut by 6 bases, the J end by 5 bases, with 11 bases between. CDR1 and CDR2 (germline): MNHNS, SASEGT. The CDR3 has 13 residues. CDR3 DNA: TGTGCCAGCAGCCTGCGTGAGCATCAGCCCCAGCATTTT. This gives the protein CASSLREHQPQHF.

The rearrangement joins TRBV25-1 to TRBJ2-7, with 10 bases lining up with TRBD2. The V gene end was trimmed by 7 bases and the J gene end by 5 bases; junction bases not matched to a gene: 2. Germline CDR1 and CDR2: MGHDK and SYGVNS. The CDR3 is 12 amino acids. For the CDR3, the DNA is TGTGCCAGCACTAGCGGGGGTAACGAGCAGTACTTC. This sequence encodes CASTSGGNEQYF.

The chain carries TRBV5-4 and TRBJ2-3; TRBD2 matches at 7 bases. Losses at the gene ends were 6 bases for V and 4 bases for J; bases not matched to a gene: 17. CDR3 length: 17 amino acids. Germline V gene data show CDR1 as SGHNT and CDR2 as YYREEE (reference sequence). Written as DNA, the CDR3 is TGTGCCAGCACCGCATATGGGGCGGGAGTGGGGCCAGATACGCAGTATTTT. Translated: CASTAYGAGVGPDTQYF.

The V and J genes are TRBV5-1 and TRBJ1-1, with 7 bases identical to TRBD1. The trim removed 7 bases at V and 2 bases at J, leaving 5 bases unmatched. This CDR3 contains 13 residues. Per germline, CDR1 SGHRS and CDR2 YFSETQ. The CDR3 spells CASHRGLNTEAFF. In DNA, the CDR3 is TGCGCCAGCCACAGGGGTCTCAACACTGAAGCTTTCTTT.

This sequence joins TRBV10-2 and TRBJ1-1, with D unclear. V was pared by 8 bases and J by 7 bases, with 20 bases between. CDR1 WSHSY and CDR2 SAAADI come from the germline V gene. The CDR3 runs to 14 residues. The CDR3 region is CASRDLNMRVEAFF. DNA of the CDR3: TGCGCCAGCCGCGACCTAAACATGAGGGTTGAAGCTTTCTTT.

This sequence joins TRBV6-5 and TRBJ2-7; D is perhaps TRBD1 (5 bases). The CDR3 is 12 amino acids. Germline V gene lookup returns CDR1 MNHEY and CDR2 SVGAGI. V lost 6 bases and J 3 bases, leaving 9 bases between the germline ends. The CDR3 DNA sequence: TGTGCCAGCAGACACCAGGGCTACGAGCAGTACTTC. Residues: CASRHQGYEQYF.

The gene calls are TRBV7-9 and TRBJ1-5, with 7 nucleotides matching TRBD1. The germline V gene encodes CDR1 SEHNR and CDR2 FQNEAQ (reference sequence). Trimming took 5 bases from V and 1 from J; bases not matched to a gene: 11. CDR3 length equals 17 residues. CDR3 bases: TGTGCCAGCAGCCCCGGACAGGTGGGCGAGAGCAATCAGCCCCAGCATTTT. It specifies CASSPGQVGESNQPQHF.

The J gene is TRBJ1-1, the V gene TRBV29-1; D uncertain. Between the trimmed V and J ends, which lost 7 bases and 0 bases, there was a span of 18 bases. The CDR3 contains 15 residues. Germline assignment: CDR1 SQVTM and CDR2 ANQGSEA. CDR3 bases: TGCAGCGCTATCCCAGGCACGGTCATGAACACTGAAGCTTTCTTT. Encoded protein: CSAIPGTVMNTEAFF.

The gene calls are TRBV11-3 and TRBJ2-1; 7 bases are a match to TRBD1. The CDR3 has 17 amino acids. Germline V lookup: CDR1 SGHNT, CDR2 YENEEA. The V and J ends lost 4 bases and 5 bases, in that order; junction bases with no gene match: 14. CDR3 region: CASSSATLFGTDNEQFF. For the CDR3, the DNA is TGTGCCAGCAGCTCCGCAACTCTCTTCGGGACAGACAATGAGCAGTTCTTC.

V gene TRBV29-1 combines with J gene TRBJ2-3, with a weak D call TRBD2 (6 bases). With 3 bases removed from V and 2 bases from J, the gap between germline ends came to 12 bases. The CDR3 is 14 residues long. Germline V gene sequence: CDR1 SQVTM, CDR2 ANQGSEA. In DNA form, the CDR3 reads TGCAGCGTTGAGGGGGGACTTAACACAGATACGCAGTATTTT. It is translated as CSVEGGLNTDTQYF.

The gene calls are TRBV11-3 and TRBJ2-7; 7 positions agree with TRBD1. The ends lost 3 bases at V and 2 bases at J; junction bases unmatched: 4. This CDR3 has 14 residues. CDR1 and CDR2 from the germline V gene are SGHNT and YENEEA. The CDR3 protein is CASSLTGSTYEQYF. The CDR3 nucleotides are TGTGCCAGCAGCTTGACAGGGAGCACCTACGAGCAGTACTTC.

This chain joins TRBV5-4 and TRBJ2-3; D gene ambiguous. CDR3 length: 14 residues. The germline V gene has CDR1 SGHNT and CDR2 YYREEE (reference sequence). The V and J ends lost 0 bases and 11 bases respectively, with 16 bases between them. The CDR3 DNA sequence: TGTGCCAGCAGCTTGGAAAGAGACTCGCCCCAGCAGTATTTT. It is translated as CASSLERDSPQQYF.

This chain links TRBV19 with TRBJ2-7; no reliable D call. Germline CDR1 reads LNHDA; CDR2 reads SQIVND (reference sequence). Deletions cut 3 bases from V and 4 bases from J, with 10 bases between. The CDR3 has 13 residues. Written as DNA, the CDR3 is TGTGCCAGTAGTATCGGCAGCGCTTACGAGCAGTACTTC. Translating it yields CASSIGSAYEQYF.

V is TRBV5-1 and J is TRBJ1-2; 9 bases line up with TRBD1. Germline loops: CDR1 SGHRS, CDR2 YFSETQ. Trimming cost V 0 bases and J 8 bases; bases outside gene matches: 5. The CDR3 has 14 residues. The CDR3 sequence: CASSLDRGQGGYTF. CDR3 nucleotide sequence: TGCGCCAGCAGCTTGGACAGGGGGCAGGGAGGCTACACCTTC.

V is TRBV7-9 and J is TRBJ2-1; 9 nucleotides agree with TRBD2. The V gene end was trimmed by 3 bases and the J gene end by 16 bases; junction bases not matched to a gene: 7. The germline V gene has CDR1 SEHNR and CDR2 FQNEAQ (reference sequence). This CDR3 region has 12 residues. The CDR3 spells CASSLGSGSSFF. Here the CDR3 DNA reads TGTGCCAGCAGCTTGGGTAGCGGGAGTAGTTTCTTC.